This is a list of T cell receptor beta chains from one sample in a study of blood T cell repertoires in COVID-19. Clones were sequenced by immunoSEQ multiplex PCR, and TCRdb holds only the in-frame ones, with some missing. Found here are about 37,000 clones, roughly nine tenths of them singletons; the top ten hold about 6.5%. Sequenced sample: peripheral blood. All receptors come from a human donor in a cohort sampled during active COVID-19. The CDR3 runs from the conserved cysteine through the conserved F or W. The order of the fields is V gene, CDR3 protein.

TRBV3-1/TRBV3-2 CASTTWGGTEAFF
TRBV4-1 CASSQQGANADTQYF
TRBV3-1/TRBV3-2 CASSFPPAAGGSHEQYF
TRBV9 CASSHRLAGGDEQFF
TRBV19 CASTPSGGAANYGYTF
TRBV2 CASSSDRSVEAFF
TRBV29-1 CSVSGQGQETQYF
TRBV7-2 CASSLGQGEPQHF
TRBV9 CASSEATSYYPDTQYF
TRBV3-1/TRBV3-2 CASSTQAGVGGRRETQYF
TRBV11-3 CASSPTGSYEQYF
TRBV7-8 CASTPTTFRDF
TRBV2 CASSGDLMNEQFF
TRBV5-1 CASSLGGQSTDTQYF
TRBV5-5 CASSRMGTGEGGTYNEQFF
TRBV15 CATSGGQEPYGNQPQHF
TRBV5-1 CASSLGTRMDEQFF
TRBV5-4 CASSLARSNYGYTF
TRBV15 CASSAFSYNSPLHF
TRBV21-1 CASSAPPHWRETPDEQYF
TRBV10-3 CASDRAQNNSPLHF
TRBV7-2 CASSPTGTNEKLFF
TRBV28 CASSRGLAPYEQYF
TRBV21-1 CASSKGPHRSSYNSPLHF
TRBV4-3 CASSPQGVAGGNEQFF
TRBV7-6 CASSLALAAGQETQYF
TRBV19 CASSKLAGAGTYNEQFF
TRBV27 CASTTGLAGRTDTQYF
TRBV28 CASSPPGQGSGQPQHF
TRBV6-5 CASRGTGAGDEKLFF
TRBV11-3 CASSLAGNTEAFF
TRBV11-3 CASSLDSGYSYEQYF
TRBV7-2 CASSLNRGSDTQYF
TRBV18 CASLPRTSGSGNEQFF
TRBV5-1 CASSLEGAGGYTF
TRBV13 CASSLLRGDTQYF
TRBV3-1/TRBV3-2 CASSHVGPAGSTGELFF
TRBV6-5 CASAQDRAYEQYF
TRBV7-9 CASSWTDPVSPLHF
TRBV7-9 CASSLGLSSPYEQYF
TRBV9 CASSFGQGGDTQYF
TRBV6-2/TRBV6-3 CASSPSGRGEQYF
TRBV10-3 CAISDVSPDTQYF
TRBV28 CASKAGPGSYEQYF
TRBV12-3/TRBV12-4 CASSPTLYEQYF
TRBV2 CASKGLPKGTNEKLFF
TRBV5-6 CASSFRTVASEAFF
TRBV5-6 CASSTGTGWSPLHF
TRBV3-1/TRBV3-2 CASSPTLSYEQYF
TRBV5-1 CASSLDQDEKLFF
TRBV9 CASSNPGLAGHEQYF
TRBV27 CASSYRGNQPQHF
TRBV6-5 CASSYTETGFAYEQYF
TRBV29-1 CSVRLAGFSYEQYF
TRBV5-6 CASSFRDRPNQPQHF
TRBV5-1 CASSFGQADQPQHF
TRBV30 CAWDTSYEQYF
TRBV6-2/TRBV6-3 CASSYSKAEGGTDTQYF